The present T cell receptor (beta chain) was sequenced within a study of cytotoxic CD8 clonotypes in ibrutinib-treated CLL. TCRdb keeps only in-frame clones here, not all; method: immunoSEQ multiplex PCR. The top ten clones hold 15% of a sample with around 250,000 clones, around 70% of them seen once. V was shortened by 6 bases and J by 10 bases, with 20 bases between the two germline ends. Germline V lookup: CDR1 MRHNA, CDR2 SNTAGT. The CDR3 loop spans 14 amino acids. The study, taken as a whole, reports: The public clonotypes identified were infrequent and showed contraction or stability on treatment.

In this sample, this clone turned up once. What it binds is unknown. The rearrangement joins TRBV6-4 to TRBJ2-3; D perhaps matches TRBD2 (6 bases). This receptor was identified in a human donor with chronic lymphocytic leukemia. Source: PBMCs, taken after 24 months of ibrutinib treatment. The CDR3 is CASSPEEGLYAQYF. CDR3 bases: TGTGCCAGCAGCCCCGAGGAGGGATTGTATGCGCAGTATTTT.